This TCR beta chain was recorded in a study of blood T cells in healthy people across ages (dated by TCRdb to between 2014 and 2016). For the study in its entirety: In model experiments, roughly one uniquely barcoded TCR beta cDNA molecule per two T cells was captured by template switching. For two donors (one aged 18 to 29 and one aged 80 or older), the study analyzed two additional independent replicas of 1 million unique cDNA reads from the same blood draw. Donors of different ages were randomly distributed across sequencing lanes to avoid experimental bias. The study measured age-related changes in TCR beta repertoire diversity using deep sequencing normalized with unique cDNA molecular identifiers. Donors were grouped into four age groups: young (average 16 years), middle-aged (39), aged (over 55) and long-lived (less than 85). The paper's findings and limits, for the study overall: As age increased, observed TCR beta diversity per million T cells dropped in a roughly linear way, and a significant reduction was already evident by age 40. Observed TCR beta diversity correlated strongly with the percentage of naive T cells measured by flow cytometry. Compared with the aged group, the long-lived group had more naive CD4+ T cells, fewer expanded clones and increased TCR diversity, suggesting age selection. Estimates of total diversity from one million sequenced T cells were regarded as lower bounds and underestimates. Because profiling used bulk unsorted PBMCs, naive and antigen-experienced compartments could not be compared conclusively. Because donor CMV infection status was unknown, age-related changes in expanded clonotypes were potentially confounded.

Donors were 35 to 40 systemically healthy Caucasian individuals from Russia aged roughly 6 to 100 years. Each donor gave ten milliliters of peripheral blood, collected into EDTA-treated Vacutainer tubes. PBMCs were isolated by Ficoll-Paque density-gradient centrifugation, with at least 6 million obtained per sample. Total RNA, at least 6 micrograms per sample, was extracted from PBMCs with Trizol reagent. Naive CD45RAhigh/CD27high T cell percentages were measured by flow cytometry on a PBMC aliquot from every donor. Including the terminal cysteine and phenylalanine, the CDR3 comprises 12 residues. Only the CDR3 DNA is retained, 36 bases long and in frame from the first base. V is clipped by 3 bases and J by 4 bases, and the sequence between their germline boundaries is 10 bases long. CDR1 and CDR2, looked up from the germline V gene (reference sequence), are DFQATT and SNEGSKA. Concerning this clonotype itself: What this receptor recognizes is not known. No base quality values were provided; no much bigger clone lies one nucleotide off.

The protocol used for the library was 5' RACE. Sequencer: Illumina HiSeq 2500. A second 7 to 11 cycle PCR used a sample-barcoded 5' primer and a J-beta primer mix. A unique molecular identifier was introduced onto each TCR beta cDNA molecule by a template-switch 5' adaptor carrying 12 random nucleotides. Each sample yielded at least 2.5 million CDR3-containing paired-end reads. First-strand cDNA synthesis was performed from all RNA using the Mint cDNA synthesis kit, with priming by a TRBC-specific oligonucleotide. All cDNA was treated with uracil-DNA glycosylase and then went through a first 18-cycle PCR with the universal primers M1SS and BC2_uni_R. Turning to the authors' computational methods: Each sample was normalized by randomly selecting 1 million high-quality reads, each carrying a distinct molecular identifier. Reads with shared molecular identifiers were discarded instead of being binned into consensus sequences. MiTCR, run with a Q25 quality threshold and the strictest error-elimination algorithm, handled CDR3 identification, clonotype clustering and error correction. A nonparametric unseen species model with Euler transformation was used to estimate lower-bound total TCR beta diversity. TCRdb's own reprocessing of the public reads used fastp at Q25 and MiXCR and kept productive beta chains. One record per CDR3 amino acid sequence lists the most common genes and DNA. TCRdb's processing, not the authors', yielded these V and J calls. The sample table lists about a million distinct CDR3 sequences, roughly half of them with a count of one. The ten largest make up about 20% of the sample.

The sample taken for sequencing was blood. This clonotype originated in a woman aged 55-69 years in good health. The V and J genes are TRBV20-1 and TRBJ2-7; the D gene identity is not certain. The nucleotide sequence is TGCAGTGCTAGGGCACTGAGGTACGAGCAGTACTTC. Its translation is CSARALRYEQYF.